The rows below give T cell receptor beta chains drawn from one sample of a study of T-cell reconstitution after alpha-beta-depleted transplantation in children. In TCRdb, the PCR reads were re-called with MiXCR into one record per CDR3 protein. The sample contains approximately 400,000 distinct CDR3 sequences, approximately 10% of which appear only once. Sequencing used PBMCs from the stem cell graft donor, obtained from the stem cell graft. The origin of the receptors is a human donor who donated a stem cell graft to a child with acute myeloid leukemia. The CDR3 runs from the conserved cysteine through the conserved F or W.

>TRBV29-1
CSVVQDTQYF
>TRBV7-3
CASSLNGIGTFNEQFF
>TRBV7-9
CASSFLEESYEQYF
>TRBV5-5
CASTSSITLNQPQHF
>TRBV15
CATSRDTTGELFF
>TRBV3-1
CASSGRGGPSYEQYF
>TRBV18
CASSPSSGAYEQYF
>TRBV29-1
CSVVKGVAKNIQYF
>TRBV20-1
CSARTTGAPNTGELFF
>TRBV7-2
CASSLGPNYEQYF
>TRBV2
CASSEVGGRGAYEQYF
>TRBV10-3
CAISGGGSRTGETQYF
>TRBV20-1
CSARGTSGPNNEQFF
>TRBV10-3
CAIRGLNYEQYF
>TRBV12-3/TRBV12-4
CASSLGTSSTDTQYF
>TRBV4-2
CASSQESRAHEKLFF
>TRBV2
CASTAGSYNEQFF
>TRBV7-9
CASSPRERATSYNEQFF
>TRBV7-2
CASSLRDRQDIQYF
>TRBV20-1
CSARPTSTHEQFF
>TRBV29-1
CSVTLGVHEQYF
>TRBV6-1
CASSPTGTGDNEQFF
>TRBV6-6
CASRLDRDETQYF
>TRBV20-1
CSARDSRLRAETQYF
>TRBV6-1
CASQAGTLYGADTQYF
>TRBV29-1
CSVVGEQETQYF
>TRBV5-4
CASSFPGTGPTGELFF
>TRBV12-3/TRBV12-4
CASRLDRGEKLFF
>TRBV5-3
CARSDVGERTVDDTQYF
>TRBV27
CASSTTFGGAGYTF
>TRBV5-1
CASRYSSGEETQYF
>TRBV20-1
CSARTGTSGMDTQYF
>TRBV5-1
CASRGTRGGPETQYF
>TRBV5-1
CASSFGTPGQGARGTDTQYF
>TRBV4-1
CASSQIDMGLRGDSPLHF
>TRBV5-1
CASSLRLREISGELFF
>TRBV7-8
CASSFVHDRDTDTQYF
>TRBV20-1
CSARQGTPDTQYF
>TRBV4-3
CASSQDLYVRDYNEQFF
>TRBV5-1
CASSSFGGATEAFF
>TRBV20-1
CSARAAGRHTEAFF
>TRBV5-1
CASSPGEAGNQPQHF
>TRBV6-1
CASSTGQGVLTEAFF
>TRBV12-3/TRBV12-4
CASSFGDPPKLFF
>TRBV29-1
CSVENRGGGYTF